Presented here are 22 T cell receptor beta chains from one specimen sequenced in a study of cytomegalovirus exposure and HLA in healthy donors. Some clones are missing from TCRdb's copy, which holds only in-frame ones; the method was immunoSEQ multiplex PCR. The sample has some 160,000 clones; approximately 90% are singletons. The sample consisted of PBMCs. The receptors originated from a man aged 18 to 30 in good health and CMV-seronegative.

The chain joins TRBV25-1 to TRBJ2-6; D perhaps matches TRBD2 (7 bases). Germline V lookup: CDR1 MGHDK, CDR2 SYGVNS. V was clipped by 1 base and J by 9 bases, with 19 bases between them. CDR3 length: 17 residues. Here the CDR3 DNA reads TGTGCCAGCAGTGAATTGGGAGGGGGGGCGAGAGACAACGTCCTGACTTTC. Protein: CASSELGGGARDNVLTF.

The chain couples TRBV19 to TRBJ2-1, with a weak D call TRBD2 (6 bases). CDR3 length: 16 residues. V lost 1 base to trimming and J lost 0 bases, with 10 bases between them. Germline CDR1 LNHDA, CDR2 SQIVND (reference sequence). The CDR3 nucleotides read TGTGCCAGTAGTATAGGTGGAGGGAGCTCCTACAATGAGCAGTTCTTC. Translating gives CASSIGGGSSYNEQFF.

This chain uses TRBV12-5 with TRBJ2-5, with D possibly being TRBD2 (5 bases). Germline values: CDR1 LGHNT, CDR2 FRNRAP. This CDR3 is built from 13 residues. V lost 7 bases and J 0 bases, leaving 9 bases between the germline ends. DNA for the CDR3: TGTGCTAGTGCCCCCGGGGACCAAGAGACCCAGTACTTC. This encodes CASAPGDQETQYF.

V is TRBV13 and J is TRBJ1-1, with TRBD1 matching 9 bases. V trimming: 5 bases; J trimming: 5 bases; junction bases outside the gene matches: 0. The CDR3 has 12 residues. The germline CDR1 and CDR2 sequences are PRHDT and FYEKMQ (reference sequence). The CDR3 DNA is TGTGCCAGCAGCGGGACAGGGACTGAAGCTTTCTTT. It is translated as CASSGTGTEAFF.

The chain has TRBV6-5 and TRBJ2-3; tentatively, D is TRBD2 (5 bases). The V gene lost 0 bases and the J gene lost 3 bases, with 10 bases spanning the gap. The CDR3 loop spans 15 amino acids. Germline CDR1 and CDR2: MNHEY and SVGAGI. The CDR3 DNA is TGTGCCAGCAGTTACTCGGGAGTTGTAACAGATACGCAGTATTTT. Its translation is CASSYSGVVTDTQYF.

This clone was seen once. This sequence joins TRBV15 and TRBJ2-2, with D possibly matching TRBD2 (6 bases). The CDR3 loop spans 15 amino acids. V gave up 6 bases and J gave up 4 bases, with 15 bases separating them. Germline CDR1 reads LNHNV; CDR2 reads YYDKDF (reference sequence). The CDR3 nucleotides are TGTGCCACCAGGGCAATTAGCGGAGTCACCGGGGAGCTGTTTTTT. Residues: CATRAISGVTGELFF. Filled out from reference TRBV15 and TRBJ2-2, the complete variable domain reads DAMVIQNPRYQVTQFGKPVTLSCSQTLNHNVMYWYQQKSSQAPKLLFHYYDKDFNNEADTPDNFQSRRPNTSFCFLDIRSPGLGDTAMYLCATRAISGVTGELFFGEGSRLTVL.

The J gene is TRBJ2-3, the V gene TRBV5-4; TRBD2 aligns across 7 bases. The V segment lost 5 bases and the J segment 2 bases; nucleotides outside the gene matches: 8. CDR3 length equals 15 residues. CDR1 and CDR2 (germline): SGHNT, YYREEE (reference sequence). In nucleotides, the CDR3 is TGTGCCAGCAGTTTGACTAGCATGATCACAGATACGCAGTATTTT. Residues: CASSLTSMITDTQYF.

The rearrangement links TRBV7-2 to TRBJ2-3, with a tentative D call TRBD2 (5 bases). CDR3 length: 16 residues. Trimming took 4 bases from V and 1 from J, leaving 15 bases between them. Germline lookup yields CDR1 SGHTA and CDR2 FQGNSA. This CDR3 reads CASSYPPSGGTDTQYF. The CDR3, as DNA: TGTGCCAGCAGCTACCCCCCAAGCGGCGGCACAGATACGCAGTATTTT.

As concerns this clone: This could be a read error, since a much larger clone is one nucleotide away. CDR3: CASSYSSGGANEQFF. For the CDR3, the DNA is TGTGCCAGCAGTTACTCTAGCGGGGGGGCCAATGAGCAGTTCTTC. V gene TRBV6-5 combines with J gene TRBJ2-1; 11 positions agree with TRBD2. The V and J ends lost 0 bases and 6 bases, in that order; junction bases with no gene match: 1. CDR1 and CDR2 (germline): MNHEY, SVGAGI. The CDR3 is 15 residues long.

This clone was counted only a few times. CDR3 residues: CATRLAGVYNEQFF. CDR3 bases: TGTGCCACCCGACTAGCGGGAGTCTACAATGAGCAGTTCTTC. The rearrangement links TRBV19 to TRBJ2-1, with 12 bases aligning to TRBD2. J gave up 3 bases and V 10 bases, and 4 bases lay outside the gene matches. Germline values: CDR1 LNHDA, CDR2 SQIVND (reference sequence). The CDR3 is made up of 14 amino acids.

This clone was recorded once. The chain links TRBV5-1 to TRBJ2-1, with 8 bases lining up with TRBD1. The V segment lost 4 bases and the J segment 4 bases; nucleotides outside the gene matches: 10. The germline CDR1 and CDR2 sequences are SGHRS and YFSETQ. This CDR3 spans 16 amino acids. The CDR3 DNA reads as TGCGCCAGCAGCCTGAATGGACAGGGTGGGTACAATGAGCAGTTCTTC. It is translated as CASSLNGQGGYNEQFF.

The chain is built from TRBV29-1 and TRBJ1-2; D is perhaps TRBD1 (6 bases). The CDR3 is 13 amino acids. V was clipped by 4 bases and J by 7 bases, with 16 bases between them. CDR1 and CDR2 (germline): SQVTM, ANQGSEA. The CDR3 bases are TGCAGCGTTGTGGGGCAGGGGCCAGGTGGCTACACCTTC. Protein sequence: CSVVGQGPGGYTF.

The chain combines TRBV28 with TRBJ1-1, with TRBD1 identical over 7 bases. J lost 1 base, V lost 5 bases, and 1 base had no gene match. The germline gives CDR1 MDHEN, CDR2 SYDVKM. The CDR3 spans 13 residues. CDR3 loop: CASSTGENTEAFF. CDR3 sequence (DNA): TGTGCCAGCAGTACAGGGGAGAACACTGAAGCTTTCTTT.

The chain links TRBV5-5 to TRBJ1-6; D unresolved. The V gene's germline CDR1 is SGHKS and CDR2 YYEKEE (reference sequence). Trimming removed 0 bases from V and 9 bases from J, with 13 bases in between. CDR3 length equals 15 residues. CDR3 sequence: CASSLGLSLSSPLHF. CDR3 in DNA: TGTGCCAGCAGCTTGGGGTTATCATTGAGTTCACCCCTCCACTTT.

V is TRBV5-1 and J is TRBJ2-3; the D gene is possibly TRBD1 (6 bases). Germline loops: CDR1 SGHRS, CDR2 YFSETQ. Trimming removed 1 base from V and 2 bases from J, with 20 bases in between. The CDR3 spans 18 residues. CDR3 sequence reads: CASSLWGHGTKLTDTQYF. CDR3 bases: TGCGCCAGCAGCTTGTGGGGCCACGGGACAAAACTCACAGATACGCAGTATTTT.

The V gene is TRBV10-1, the J gene TRBJ2-2, with D perhaps TRBD1 (6 bases). This CDR3 spans 11 amino acids. Trimming cost V 6 bases and J 7 bases, with 6 bases left between them. Germline V gives CDR1 WNHNN, CDR2 SYGVQD (reference sequence). CDR3 coding DNA: TGCGCCAGCAGAGGGGGCGGGGAGCTGTTTTTT. Residues: CASRGGGELFF.

This clone was seen just once. V is TRBV6-1 and J is TRBJ2-1; D might be TRBD1 (5 bases). There are 15 residues in the CDR3. Trimming cost V 3 bases and J 2 bases, with 11 bases left between them. Per the germline V gene, CDR1 is MNHNS and CDR2 is SASEGT. The CDR3 protein is CASSEAETAYNEQFF. Here the CDR3 DNA reads TGTGCCAGCAGTGAGGCAGAGACAGCCTACAATGAGCAGTTCTTC.

The chain is built from TRBV7-9 and TRBJ2-1, with TRBD1 matching over 8 bases. This CDR3 region has 15 residues. Germline loops: CDR1 SEHNR, CDR2 FQNEAQ (reference sequence). The trim removed 2 bases at V and 6 bases at J, leaving 6 bases unmatched. The CDR3 nucleotides are TGTGCCAGCAGCTTACTACAGGGGGGTCCCAATGAGCAGTTCTTC. Translated: CASSLLQGGPNEQFF.

The gene calls are TRBV18 and TRBJ1-1; no reliable D call. The CDR3 extends over 15 amino acids. The V and J ends lost 2 bases and 1 base respectively, with 11 bases between them. Germline CDR1 reads KGHSH; CDR2 reads LQKENI. The CDR3 nucleotides read TGTGCCAGCTCACCAGGTAATGTGAGGAACACTGAAGCTTTCTTT. Amino acids: CASSPGNVRNTEAFF.

This sequence joins TRBV7-9 and TRBJ2-3; D is perhaps TRBD2 (6 bases). Germline-derived CDR1 and CDR2 are SEHNR and FQNEAQ (reference sequence). V gave up 5 bases and J gave up 3 bases, with 18 bases separating them. The CDR3 has 16 amino acids. The CDR3 nucleotides are TGTGCCAGCAGCCCCGGCTTGGGTGGGAGGACAGATACGCAGTATTTT. It is translated as CASSPGLGGRTDTQYF.

This chain links TRBV18 with TRBJ2-3, with D possibly matching TRBD1 (5 bases). Between the trimmed V and J ends, which lost 6 bases and 2 bases, there was a span of 15 bases. The germline gives CDR1 KGHSH, CDR2 LQKENI. CDR3 length equals 15 residues. CDR3 residues: CASSPPTATTDTQYF. The DNA of the CDR3 is TGTGCCAGCTCCCCGCCGACAGCGACCACAGATACGCAGTATTTT.

The chain joins TRBV10-3 to TRBJ2-2, with a weak D call TRBD2 (6 bases). The CDR3 spans 14 residues. Germline loops: CDR1 ENHRY, CDR2 SYGVKD. Trimming removed 6 bases from V and 6 bases from J, with 14 bases in between. The CDR3 sequence: CAIRGDSGSGELFF. The CDR3 DNA reads TGTGCCATCAGAGGGGACTCTGGGTCCGGGGAGCTGTTTTTT.